The 5 T cell receptor beta chains below all came from one sample that was sequenced in a study of identical twins. Via MiXCR, TCRdb re-called the 5' RACE reads, giving one row per CDR3 protein. The sample shows approximately 300,000 distinct CDR3 sequences, 9.5% of them seen only once. These same data were also listed under a study on yellow fever vaccine responses in identical twins.

The sequenced sample consisted of CD8+ T cells sorted from blood. Every receptor here comes from a young woman in good health.

The V gene is TRBV29-1, the J gene TRBJ2-3, with 7 bases fitting TRBD2. The CDR3 covers 15 residues. Germline loops: CDR1 SQVTM, CDR2 ANQGSEA. The J segment lost 4 bases and the V segment lost 4 bases, leaving 11 bases of the junction unmatched. Written as DNA, the CDR3 is TGCAGCGTTGCGCCCGGGGGAGGGGAGGCAGATACGCAGTATTTT. Residues: CSVAPGGGEADTQYF.

This clonotype was counted between two and nine times. The CDR3 region is CASSPNDGGEGLETQYF. For the CDR3, the DNA is TGTGCCAGCAGCCCAAACGACGGGGGGGAGGGCCTCGAGACCCAGTACTTC. This chain links TRBV11-2 with TRBJ2-5; 8 nucleotides line up with TRBD2. The CDR3 has 17 residues. Looked up from germline, CDR1 is SGHAT and CDR2 is FQNNGV. The junction had 16 bases not matched to a gene; V was cut back by 5 bases and J by 5 bases.

This clonotype has more than one count but fewer than ten. This sequence joins TRBV28 and TRBJ2-7; TRBD2 might be the D (7 bases). CDR3 length: 13 amino acids. CDR1 MDHEN and CDR2 SYDVKM come from the germline V gene. The V gene lost 2 bases and the J gene lost 7 bases, with 12 bases spanning the gap. In DNA form, the CDR3 reads TGTGCCAGCAGTTTACGGGGGGCGAGGGAGCAGTACTTC. It encodes CASSLRGAREQYF. Combining the CDR3 with reference TRBV28 and TRBJ2-7 gives the whole variable domain DVKVTQSSRYLVKRTGEKVFLECVQDMDHENMFWYRQDPGLGLRLIYFSYDVKMKEKGDIPEGYSVSREKKERFSLILESASTNQTSMYLCASSLRGAREQYFGPGTRLTVT.

CDR3 sequence: CASSFHAGDTQYF. CDR3 nucleotide sequence: TGTGCCAGCAGCTTCCACGCGGGAGATACGCAGTATTTT. This chain links TRBV11-2 with TRBJ2-3; perhaps TRBD2 as D (5 bases). Trimming shortened V by 3 bases and J by 5 bases, and 9 bases separated the two germline ends. Germline values: CDR1 SGHAT, CDR2 FQNNGV. The CDR3 spans 13 residues.

The sample holds a few counts of this clonotype. The chain has TRBV7-3 and TRBJ1-2, with unresolved D. Germline CDR1 is SGHTA and CDR2 is FQGTGA. V was cut by 0 bases and J by 6 bases, with 11 bases left in between. CDR3 length equals 14 residues. The CDR3 loop is CASSLTRGKDGYTF. CDR3 nucleotide sequence: TGTGCCAGCAGCTTAACGCGGGGAAAGGATGGCTACACCTTC.